This paragraph reports one TCR beta chain. Its recognized antigen is unknown. No much larger clonotype is one base removed from it; base qualities were not supplied. The time point label corresponds to: newly diagnosed GD, antithyroid drugs for less than 3 months. For both TCR sequencing and RNA sequencing, RNA was extracted from PBMCs using TRIzol. Graves' disease was diagnosed according to American Thyroid Association guidelines. Recruitment of patients was carried out at an endocrinology department in Xi'an, China. Each patient gave approximately 8.8 milliliters of peripheral blood, collected in an EDTA anticoagulant tube. PBMCs were isolated by Ficoll Paque Plus density gradient separation without further T cell sorting. RNA quality was checked with an Agilent 2100 Bioanalyzer and agarose gel, and concentration with a NanoDrop 2000. The receptor library was made with multiplex PCR. For sequencing, an Illumina HiSeq 4000 was employed. iRepertoire HTBI primers and Arm-PCR amplification of CDR3 regions were used to construct TCR beta libraries. Before sequencing, the PCR products went through gel purification. On the authors' methods: A total of 62 TRBV and 14 TRBJ segments were identified across samples and were used for gene usage analysis of CDR3 amino acid clonotypes. COPE and FqMerger were used to merge the filtered high-quality paired reads into contigs. Contigs were aligned with BLAST to IMGT TRBV, TRBD and TRBJ reference genes, and CDR3 was defined per IMGT. Any clonotype with a frequency above 0.1% was classified as a highly expanded clone. Repertoire diversity was measured by Shannon entropy, and V-J evenness by the Gini coefficient. A clonotype found in more than one individual was treated as public. In-frame beta chains were kept once TCRdb had trimmed the public reads at Q25 with fastp and called clones with MiXCR. Duplicate CDR3 protein sequences are folded into a single record with the most common DNA and genes. V and J calls and clone size were set by TCRdb, not the authors. The sample includes under 450,000 distinct CDR3 sequences, with 16% observed a single time. 20% of the sample is in the top ten clones.

This record belongs to a study of regulatory T cells in long-lasting Graves disease (dated by TCRdb to 2020 to 2022). Describing the broader study: Antithyroid drugs had been taken for less than 3 months by newly diagnosed Graves' disease patients. The study was registered as a clinical trial and conducted in China. Patients with persistent Graves' disease were compared with patients with newly diagnosed Graves' disease using TCR sequencing and RNA sequencing of peripheral blood. A total of about 35 samples underwent TCR sequencing, from about 13 patients with persistent Graves' disease and approximately 20 patients with newly diagnosed Graves' disease.

The junction shows trimming of 2 bases on V and 4 bases on J, plus 11 bases between the germline ends. Looking up the germline V gene (reference sequence) yields CDR1 SGHNT and CDR2 YYREEE. Its CDR3 holds 14 amino acids, cysteine through phenylalanine. Of all the DNA, just the CDR3 is kept, 42 bases in frame from base 1. General findings and caveats noted by the study authors: Persistent disease showed preferential use of TRBV28, TRBJ1-2 and TRBJ2-5, whereas newly diagnosed disease favored TRBV20-1 and TRBJ2-1. The small sample size was acknowledged by the authors as a limitation that may reduce accuracy. Persistent patients shared more public clonotypes among themselves (around 2,500) than newly diagnosed patients did (more than 950). Lower TCR Shannon entropy and fewer highly expanded clones were observed in persistent Graves' disease patients than in newly diagnosed patients, which suggested clonal expansion. Sequencing and analysis were limited to the TCR beta chain. The study examined only peripheral blood because the primary lesion, thyroid tissue, could not be accessed.

A further study also used this sample, focusing on T cells in Graves' hyperthyroidism and ophthalmopathy. Looking at the second paper: Stable Graves' hyperthyroidism was defined as no progression to ophthalmopathy during 18 months of follow-up. Hyperthyroidism patients were newly diagnosed, with disease duration under 2 months, and aged 18 to 65 years. Patients with uncontrolled infections, other autoimmune diseases, pregnancy or lactation were excluded. Diagnoses were based on clinical symptoms, serum thyroxine and TRAb, thyroid ultrasound and orbital computed tomography. The first round of RT-PCR for the TCR CDR3 was performed with the HTBI primer set and the Qiagen OneStep RT-PCR kit. Most expanded thyroid clonotypes (frequency above 0.001) were also detected in blood, suggesting blood repertoires may reflect thyroid immune responses. In cross-validation, a model built on a 13 V-J signature told ophthalmopathy apart from stable hyperthyroidism with approximately 90% sensitivity and roughly 81% specificity, and in testing the same model reached 80%/75%. In validation, the model predicted progression to ophthalmopathy a median of about 6 months before onset, with around 70% sensitivity and roughly 77% specificity. A discovery cohort of about a hundred patients, roughly 45 with Graves' ophthalmopathy and 55 to 60 with stable Graves' hyperthyroidism, was used to find distinguishing TCR V-J signatures. Prospective prediction of ophthalmopathy was tested in an independent validation cohort of approximately 19 hyperthyroidism patients and 17 patients who later progressed to ophthalmopathy. For training and testing, the 100 or so patients in the discovery cohort were randomly divided in a 7:3 ratio. Thyroid tissue and blood T-cell repertoires from six Graves' hyperthyroidism patients were also compared in the study. After sampling, hyperthyroidism patients received methimazole starting at 30 mg daily, and ophthalmopathy patients received high-dose intravenous methylprednisolone. The libraries were constructed in a second round of multiplex PCR and then size-selected and purified. Paired-end sequencing of the libraries was performed with 100 bp reads on an Illumina HiSeq2000. SOAPnuke was used to process the raw data, with reads discarded if the reads contained adapters or uncalled bases, had a mean Phred below 15, or lacked an exact constant-primer or identifier match. COPE v1.2.5 was used to merge high-quality paired reads, and clonotypes were defined as unique nucleotide sequences. MiTCR v1.1 was used to align the clonotypes against IMGT TRBV, TRBD and TRBJ reference segments. Only V-J combinations with frequency above 0.0001, covering roughly 99% of repertoires, were analysed. A TCS score was defined as the ratio of F50 (clonal expansion) to E x V (chaos), with BLOSUM62-based TCRdist applied between CDR3 peptides within each V-J. Welch's t-statistics and random forest reduced fewer than 550 V-J features to under 15, which were used in a naive Bayes classifier (R e1071). Sample size was not statistically predetermined, and blinding of investigators to group allocation was not performed. TCR Vbeta CDR3 sequencing of roughly 140 peripheral blood samples (43 ophthalmopathy, about 74 hyperthyroidism and approximately 17 progressor patients) is reported in the paper.

The sequence was obtained from a woman under 30 with Graves disease. Donor details come from another sample of the same person, matched by shared clones. The sequence links TRBV5-4 to TRBJ2-3, with a weak D call of TRBD2 (5 bases match). Material: peripheral blood mononuclear cells (PBMCs), obtained at new diagnosis, from a patient treated with antithyroid drugs. The CDR3 amino acid sequence is: CASSFRAAPDTQYF. The DNA reads TGTGCCAGCAGCTTTCGAGCGGCGCCAGATACGCAGTATTTT.